Shown below are 12 T cell receptor beta chains from a single sample sequenced in a study of shared clonotypes between healthy human individuals. The naive CD8 fraction comprised CD45RO-negative cells positively selected for CCR7 and excluded terminally differentiated effector memory CD45RA+ cells. Repertoires were generated with immunoSEQ multiplex PCR, while TCRdb's copy carries only in-frame clones and drops some. The data show 1.5 million to 2.5 million clones, roughly 94% seen once. The specimen sequenced was naive CD8+ T cells sorted from blood. These TCRs come from a man aged 18 to 30 in good health.

This clone occurred once. V and J are TRBV29-1 and TRBJ2-1; no reliable D call. V gave up 7 bases and J gave up 6 bases, with 4 bases separating them. Germline-derived CDR1 and CDR2 are SQVTM and ANQGSEA. The CDR3 totals 9 residues. CDR3 coding DNA: TGCAGCGCCTCCAATGAGCAGTTCTTC. Residues: CSASNEQFF.

The chain joins TRBV7-9 to TRBJ2-5; TRBD1 might be the D (6 bases). V was cut by 5 bases and J by 5 bases, with 15 bases left in between. The CDR3 totals 14 residues. In germline, CDR1 is SEHNR, CDR2 FQNEAQ (reference sequence). The CDR3 protein is CASSPWAGAETQYF. The CDR3 DNA follows: TGTGCCAGCAGCCCCTGGGCAGGGGCGGAGACCCAGTACTTC.

This chain's CDR3 is CASSYRGLNQPQHF. As DNA, the CDR3 is TGTGCCAGCAGTTACAGGGGTTTAAATCAGCCCCAGCATTTT. The genes are TRBV28 and TRBJ1-5, with 7 bases matching TRBD1. The CDR3 is made up of 14 amino acids. Germline V lookup: CDR1 MDHEN, CDR2 SYDVKM. The J segment lost 4 bases and the V segment lost 4 bases, leaving 4 bases of the junction unmatched. The entire variable domain, with the rest obtained from reference TRBV28 and TRBJ1-5, is as follows: DVKVTQSSRYLVKRTGEKVFLECVQDMDHENMFWYRQDPGLGLRLIYFSYDVKMKEKGDIPEGYSVSREKKERFSLILESASTNQTSMYLCASSYRGLNQPQHFGDGTRLSIL.

The gene calls are TRBV4-3 and TRBJ1-2; 9 nucleotides agree with TRBD1. There are 14 residues in the CDR3. With V trimmed by 4 bases and J by 4 bases, 4 bases remained unmatched. Germline V gene sequence: CDR1 LGHNA, CDR2 YSLEER. CDR3 in amino acids: CASSPDRGSYGYTF. The CDR3 DNA reads TGCGCCAGCAGCCCGGACAGGGGATCCTATGGCTACACCTTC.

The chain employs TRBV2 and TRBJ2-5; 10 bases are a match to TRBD2. After removal of 8 bases from V and 0 bases from J, the junction contained 12 bases not matched to a gene. This CDR3 contains 17 residues. Germline loops: CDR1 SNHLY, CDR2 FYNNEI. The CDR3: CASLGILSGRYQETQYF. The CDR3 DNA reads as TGTGCCAGCCTTGGTATACTTAGCGGGAGGTACCAAGAGACCCAGTACTTC.

This chain connects TRBV2 to TRBJ2-2; 9 bases map to TRBD2. Germline-derived CDR1 and CDR2 are SNHLY and FYNNEI. The CDR3 loop spans 15 amino acids. V trimming: 8 bases; J trimming: 3 bases; junction bases outside the gene matches: 7. The CDR3 DNA sequence: TGTGCCAGCCCCGGGGTAGCGGGAGACACCGGGGAGCTGTTTTTT. Its protein is CASPGVAGDTGELFF.

The chain has TRBV5-6 and TRBJ2-5, with D unclear. Germline-derived CDR1 and CDR2 are SGHDT and YYEEEE. This CDR3 has 14 amino acids. V was pared by 0 bases and J by 5 bases, with 11 bases between. The CDR3 nucleotides read TGTGCCAGCAGCTTGGAAGGGTTCGTCGAGACCCAGTACTTC. It is translated as CASSLEGFVETQYF.

This chain connects TRBV7-6 to TRBJ2-1; D is perhaps TRBD2 (6 bases). The CDR3 extends over 15 amino acids. The germline CDR1 and CDR2 sequences are SGHVS and FNYEAQ. The V and J ends lost 1 base and 8 bases respectively, with 15 bases between them. The CDR3 spells CASSLVAEAGDEQFF. DNA for the CDR3: TGTGCCAGCAGCTTAGTCGCGGAAGCGGGCGATGAGCAGTTCTTC.

This chain links TRBV29-1 with TRBJ2-5, with TRBD1 matching over 7 bases. In germline, CDR1 is SQVTM, CDR2 ANQGSEA. This CDR3 region has 16 residues. J lost 5 bases, V lost 0 bases, and 12 bases had no gene match. The CDR3 reads CSVEDQEGAPSETQYF. The CDR3 nucleotides read TGCAGCGTTGAAGATCAAGAGGGGGCGCCGTCCGAGACCCAGTACTTC.

This sequence joins TRBV7-9 and TRBJ1-2, with unresolved D. CDR3 length equals 14 residues. Germline CDR1 reads SEHNR; CDR2 reads FQNEAQ (reference sequence). V lost 1 base to trimming and J lost 6 bases, with 12 bases between them. CDR3 loop: CASSLGSVNDGYTF. DNA of the CDR3: TGTGCCAGCAGCTTAGGTTCGGTGAACGATGGCTACACCTTC.

Comment on this clone: The sample holds other DNA sequences that translate to the same CDR3. The chain couples TRBV4-1 to TRBJ2-7; TRBD2 matches 9 bases. The germline V gene encodes CDR1 MGHRA and CDR2 YSYEKL. V was pared by 0 bases and J by 4 bases, with 7 bases of the junction left unmatched. The CDR3 spans 16 residues. The CDR3 loop reads CASSQDPSGGTYEQYF. The CDR3 DNA reads as TGCGCCAGCAGCCAAGATCCGAGCGGGGGGACATACGAGCAGTACTTC.

V gene TRBV9 combines with J gene TRBJ2-5; TRBD2 matches 10 bases. Germline V gene data show CDR1 as SGDLS and CDR2 as YYNGEE. The CDR3 runs to 13 residues. Losses at the gene ends were 10 bases for V and 5 bases for J; bases not matched to a gene: 8. The DNA of the CDR3 is TGTGCCTCCTCTAGCGGGGGCCTGGAGACCCAGTACTTC. Its protein product is CASSSGGLETQYF.